The T cell receptor beta chain described here comes from a study of blood T cells in healthy people across ages. The V gene lost 4 bases and the J gene lost 3 bases, with 12 bases spanning the gap. CDR3 size: 14 residues. Per the germline V gene, CDR1 is SGHAT and CDR2 is FQNNGV. A second roughly 6 to 11 cycle PCR used barcoded and J-beta primers. TCRdb fed the 5' RACE reads into MiXCR, producing one record per CDR3 protein. The table records about 1.4 million distinct CDR3 sequences, almost 60% of them present only once. This clonotype showed up just once. The material sequenced was blood. This chain connects TRBV11-2 to TRBJ1-2; D call uncertain. The receptor's source is a man aged 18 to 29 in good health. CDR3 DNA: TGTGCCAGCAGCTCCGTGCGGCAGTACTATGGCTACACCTTC. Its translation is CASSSVRQYYGYTF. Full variable domain (missing parts from reference TRBV11-2 and TRBJ1-2): EAGVAQSPRYKIIEKRQSVAFWCNPISGHATLYWYQQILGQGPKLLIQFQNNGVVDDSQLPKDRFSAERLKGVDSTLKIQPAKLEDSAVYLCASSSVRQYYGYTFGSGTRLTVV.